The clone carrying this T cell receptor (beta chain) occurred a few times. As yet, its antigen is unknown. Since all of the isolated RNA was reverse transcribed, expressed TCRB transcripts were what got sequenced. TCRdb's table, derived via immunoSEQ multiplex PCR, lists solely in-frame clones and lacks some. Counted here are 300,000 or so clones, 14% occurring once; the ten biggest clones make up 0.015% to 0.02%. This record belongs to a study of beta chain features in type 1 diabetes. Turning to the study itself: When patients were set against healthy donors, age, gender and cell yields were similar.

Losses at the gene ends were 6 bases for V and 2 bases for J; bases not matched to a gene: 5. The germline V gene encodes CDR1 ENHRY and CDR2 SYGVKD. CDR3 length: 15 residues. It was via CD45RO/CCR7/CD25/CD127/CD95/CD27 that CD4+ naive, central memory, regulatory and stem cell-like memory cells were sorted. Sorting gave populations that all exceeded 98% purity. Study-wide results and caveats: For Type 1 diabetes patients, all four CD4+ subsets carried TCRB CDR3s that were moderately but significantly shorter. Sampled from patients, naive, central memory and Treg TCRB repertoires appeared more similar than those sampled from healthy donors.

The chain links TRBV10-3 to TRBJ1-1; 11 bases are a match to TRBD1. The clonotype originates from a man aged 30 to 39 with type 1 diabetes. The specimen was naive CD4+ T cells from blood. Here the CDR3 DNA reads TGTGCCATCAGGGGACAGGGGGGTTTTAACACTGAAGCTTTCTTT. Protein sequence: CAIRGQGGFNTEAFF.